This T cell receptor (beta chain) is drawn from a study of early T cells in non-severe SARS-CoV-2 infection. In the study overall: Chains stayed unpaired after sequencing of bulk RNA from unsorted whole blood.

Germline lookup yields CDR1 SNHLY and CDR2 FYNNEI. V lost 6 bases and J 3 bases, leaving 12 bases between the germline ends. CDR3 length: 13 amino acids. TCRdb re-called the 5' RACE reads with MiXCR, one entry per CDR3 protein. This table has about 33,000 distinct CDR3 sequences, about 5% appearing once. This clonotype was picked up many times. Sequencing used whole blood. The source of this sequence is an adult who was a healthcare worker with PCR-confirmed SARS-CoV-2 infection or an uninfected control (not recorded which). The chain uses TRBV2 and TRBJ2-7; D gene uncertain. The CDR3 DNA is TGTGCCAGCAGAGGGTTCGGGCACTACGAGCAGTACTTC. Amino acids: CASRGFGHYEQYF.